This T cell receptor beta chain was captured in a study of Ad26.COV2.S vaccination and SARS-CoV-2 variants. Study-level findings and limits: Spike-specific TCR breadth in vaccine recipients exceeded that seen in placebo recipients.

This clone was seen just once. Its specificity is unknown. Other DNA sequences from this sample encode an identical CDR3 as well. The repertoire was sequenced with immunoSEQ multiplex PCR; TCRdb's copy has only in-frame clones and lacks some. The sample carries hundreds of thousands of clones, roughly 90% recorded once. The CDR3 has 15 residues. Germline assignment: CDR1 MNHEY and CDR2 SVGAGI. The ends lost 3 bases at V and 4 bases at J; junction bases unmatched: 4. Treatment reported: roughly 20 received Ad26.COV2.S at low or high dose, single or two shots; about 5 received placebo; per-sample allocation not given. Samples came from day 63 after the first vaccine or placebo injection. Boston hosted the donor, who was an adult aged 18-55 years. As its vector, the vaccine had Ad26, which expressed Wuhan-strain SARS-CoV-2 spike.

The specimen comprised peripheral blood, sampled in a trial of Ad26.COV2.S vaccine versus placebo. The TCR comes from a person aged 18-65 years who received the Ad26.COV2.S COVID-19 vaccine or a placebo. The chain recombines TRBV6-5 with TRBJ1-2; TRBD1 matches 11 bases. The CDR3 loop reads CASSYSGTGGYGYTF. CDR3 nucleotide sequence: TGTGCCAGCAGTTATTCCGGGACAGGGGGCTATGGCTACACCTTC.